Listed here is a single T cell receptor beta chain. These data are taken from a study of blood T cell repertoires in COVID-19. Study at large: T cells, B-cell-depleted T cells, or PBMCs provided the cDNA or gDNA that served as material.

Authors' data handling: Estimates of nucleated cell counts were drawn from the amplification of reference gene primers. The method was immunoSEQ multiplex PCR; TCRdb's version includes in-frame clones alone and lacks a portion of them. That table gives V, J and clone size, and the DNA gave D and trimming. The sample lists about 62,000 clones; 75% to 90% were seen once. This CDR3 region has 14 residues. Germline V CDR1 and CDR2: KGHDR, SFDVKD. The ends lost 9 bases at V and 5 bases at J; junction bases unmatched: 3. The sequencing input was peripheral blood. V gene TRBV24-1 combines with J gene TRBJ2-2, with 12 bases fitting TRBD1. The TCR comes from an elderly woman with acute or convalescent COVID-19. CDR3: CATGGQGATGELFF. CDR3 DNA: TGTGCCACCGGGGGACAGGGGGCAACCGGGGAGCTGTTTTTT.